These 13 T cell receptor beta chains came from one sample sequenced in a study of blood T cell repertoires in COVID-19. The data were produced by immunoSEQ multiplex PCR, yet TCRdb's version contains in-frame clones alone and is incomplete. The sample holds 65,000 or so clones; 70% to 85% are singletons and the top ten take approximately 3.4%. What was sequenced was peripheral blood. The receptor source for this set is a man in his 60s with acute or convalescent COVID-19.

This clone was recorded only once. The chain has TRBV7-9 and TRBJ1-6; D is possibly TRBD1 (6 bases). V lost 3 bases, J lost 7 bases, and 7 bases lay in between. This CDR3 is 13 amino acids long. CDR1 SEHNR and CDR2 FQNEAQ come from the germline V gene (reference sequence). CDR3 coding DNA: TGTGCCAGCAGCTTCGGACAGAATTCACCCCTCCACTTT. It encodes CASSFGQNSPLHF.

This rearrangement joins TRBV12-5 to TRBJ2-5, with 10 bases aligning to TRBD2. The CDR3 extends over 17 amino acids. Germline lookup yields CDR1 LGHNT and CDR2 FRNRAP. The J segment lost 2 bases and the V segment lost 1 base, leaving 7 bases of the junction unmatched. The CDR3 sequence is CASGLALLAGIQETQYF. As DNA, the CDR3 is TGTGCTAGTGGTTTGGCTTTACTAGCGGGGATACAAGAGACCCAGTACTTC.

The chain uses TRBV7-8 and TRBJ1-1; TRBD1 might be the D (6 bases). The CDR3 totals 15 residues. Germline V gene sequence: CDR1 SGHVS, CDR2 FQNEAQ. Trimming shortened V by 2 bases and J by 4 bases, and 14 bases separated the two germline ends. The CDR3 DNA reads TGTGCCAGCAGCTTAATGTACAGGGCTAGCACTGAAGCTTTCTTT. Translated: CASSLMYRASTEAFF.

CDR3 bases: TGTGCCAGCGCTCAGGGGGCAGACTATGGCTACACCTTC. Translating it yields CASAQGADYGYTF. The V and J genes are TRBV6-6 and TRBJ1-2; 8 bases line up with TRBD1. The length of the CDR3 is 13 residues. J gave up 3 bases and V 8 bases, and 5 bases lay outside the gene matches. Looked up from germline, CDR1 is MNHNY and CDR2 is SVGAGI (reference sequence).

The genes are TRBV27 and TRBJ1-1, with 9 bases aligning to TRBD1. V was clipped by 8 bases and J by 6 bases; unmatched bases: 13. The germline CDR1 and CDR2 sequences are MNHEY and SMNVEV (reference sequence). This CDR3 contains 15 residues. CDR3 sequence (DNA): TGTGCCAGCGGACTACAGGGGGCCCTCGGGGCTGAAGCTTTCTTT. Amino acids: CASGLQGALGAEAFF.

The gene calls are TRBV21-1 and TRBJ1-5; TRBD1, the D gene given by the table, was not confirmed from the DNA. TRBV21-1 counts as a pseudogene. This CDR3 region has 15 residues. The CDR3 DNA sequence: TGTGCCAGCAGCAAATTAGCAGGACACAATCAGCCCCAGCATTTT. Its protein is CASSKLAGHNQPQHF.

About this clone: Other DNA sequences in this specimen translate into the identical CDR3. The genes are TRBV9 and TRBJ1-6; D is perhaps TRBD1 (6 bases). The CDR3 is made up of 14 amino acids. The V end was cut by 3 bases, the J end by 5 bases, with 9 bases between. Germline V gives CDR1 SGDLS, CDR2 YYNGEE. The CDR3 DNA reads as TGTGCCAGCAGCGCACACAGGGATAATTCACCCCTCCACTTT. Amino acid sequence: CASSAHRDNSPLHF. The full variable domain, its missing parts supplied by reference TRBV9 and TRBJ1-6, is DSGVTQTPKHLITATGQRVTLRCSPRSGDLSVYWYQQSLDQGLQFLIQYYNGEERAKGNILERFSAQQFPDLHSELNLSSLELGDSALYFCASSAHRDNSPLHFGNGTRLTVT.

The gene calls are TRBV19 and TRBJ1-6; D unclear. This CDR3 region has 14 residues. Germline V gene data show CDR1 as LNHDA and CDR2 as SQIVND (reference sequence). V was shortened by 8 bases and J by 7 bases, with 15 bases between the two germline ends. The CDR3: CASENSSGNSPLHF. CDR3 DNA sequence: TGTGCCAGTGAGAACTCCTCAGGAAATTCACCCCTCCACTTT.

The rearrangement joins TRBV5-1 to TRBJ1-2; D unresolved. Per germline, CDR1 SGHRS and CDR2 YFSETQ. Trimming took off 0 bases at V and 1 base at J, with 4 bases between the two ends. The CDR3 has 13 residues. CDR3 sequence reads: CASSLDSNYGYTF. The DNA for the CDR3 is TGCGCCAGCAGCTTGGACAGTAACTATGGCTACACCTTC.

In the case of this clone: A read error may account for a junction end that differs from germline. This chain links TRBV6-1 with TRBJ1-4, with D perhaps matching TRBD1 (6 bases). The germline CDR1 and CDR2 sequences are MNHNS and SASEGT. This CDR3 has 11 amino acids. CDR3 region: CASSEEYRAIF. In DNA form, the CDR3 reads TGTGCCAGCAGTGAAGAATACAGGGCGATTTTT.

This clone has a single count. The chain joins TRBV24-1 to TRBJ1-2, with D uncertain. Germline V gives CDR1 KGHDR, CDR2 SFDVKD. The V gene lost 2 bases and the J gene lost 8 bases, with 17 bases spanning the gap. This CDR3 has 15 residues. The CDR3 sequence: CATSDSSGPDGGYTF. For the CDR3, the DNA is TGTGCCACCAGTGATTCATCGGGTCCCGACGGGGGCTACACCTTC.

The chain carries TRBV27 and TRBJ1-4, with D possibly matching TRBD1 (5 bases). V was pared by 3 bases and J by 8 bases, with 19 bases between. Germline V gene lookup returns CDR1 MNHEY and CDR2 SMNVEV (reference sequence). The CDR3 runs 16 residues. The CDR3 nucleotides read TGTGCCAGCAGTTTCTTGTTTGGGGCGGTAGGAGAAAAACTGTTTTTT. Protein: CASSFLFGAVGEKLFF.

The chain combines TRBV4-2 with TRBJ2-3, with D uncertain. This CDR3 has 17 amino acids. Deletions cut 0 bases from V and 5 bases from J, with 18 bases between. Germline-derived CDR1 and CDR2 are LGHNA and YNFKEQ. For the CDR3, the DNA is TGTGCCAGCAGCCAAGATTTGGCGGCCGGCCCCCGAGATACGCAGTATTTT. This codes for CASSQDLAAGPRDTQYF.